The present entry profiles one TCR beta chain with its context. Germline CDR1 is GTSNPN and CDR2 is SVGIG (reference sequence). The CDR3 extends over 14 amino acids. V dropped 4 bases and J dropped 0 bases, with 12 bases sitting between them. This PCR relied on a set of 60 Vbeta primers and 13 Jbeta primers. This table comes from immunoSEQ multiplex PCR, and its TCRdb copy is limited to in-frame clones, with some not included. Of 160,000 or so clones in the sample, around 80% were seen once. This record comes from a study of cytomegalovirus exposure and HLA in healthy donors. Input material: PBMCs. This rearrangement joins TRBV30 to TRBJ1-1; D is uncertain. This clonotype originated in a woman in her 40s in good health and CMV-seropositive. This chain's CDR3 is CAWNSGVMNTEAFF. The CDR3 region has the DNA TGTGCCTGGAACTCCGGGGTCATGAACACTGAAGCTTTCTTT.